The TCR beta chain under discussion was sequenced for a study of T cells in Graves' hyperthyroidism and ophthalmopathy. Study observations and caveats: The majority of expanded thyroid clonotypes above 0.001 also appeared in blood.

This clonotype came up a few times. Its antigen is not identified. Amplification of TCR beta CDR3 regions used RNA as the template. During a first-round RT-PCR of the TCR CDR3, the HTBI primer set was used. Via MiXCR, TCRdb re-called the multiplex PCR reads, giving one row per CDR3 protein. The sample has 300,000 or so distinct CDR3 sequences, about 15% seen once. V was clipped by 6 bases and J by 5 bases; unmatched bases: 6. The CDR3 contains 13 residues. Germline V gene data show CDR1 as WNHNN and CDR2 as SYGVQD (reference sequence). This TCR came from a woman aged 55-70 years with Graves' ophthalmopathy. Sequenced: blood. The rearrangement links TRBV10-1 to TRBJ2-5; 7 bases align to TRBD1. In DNA form, the CDR3 reads TGCGCCAGCAGCGGACAGGTCCTGGAGACCCAGTACTTC. Translating gives CASSGQVLETQYF.